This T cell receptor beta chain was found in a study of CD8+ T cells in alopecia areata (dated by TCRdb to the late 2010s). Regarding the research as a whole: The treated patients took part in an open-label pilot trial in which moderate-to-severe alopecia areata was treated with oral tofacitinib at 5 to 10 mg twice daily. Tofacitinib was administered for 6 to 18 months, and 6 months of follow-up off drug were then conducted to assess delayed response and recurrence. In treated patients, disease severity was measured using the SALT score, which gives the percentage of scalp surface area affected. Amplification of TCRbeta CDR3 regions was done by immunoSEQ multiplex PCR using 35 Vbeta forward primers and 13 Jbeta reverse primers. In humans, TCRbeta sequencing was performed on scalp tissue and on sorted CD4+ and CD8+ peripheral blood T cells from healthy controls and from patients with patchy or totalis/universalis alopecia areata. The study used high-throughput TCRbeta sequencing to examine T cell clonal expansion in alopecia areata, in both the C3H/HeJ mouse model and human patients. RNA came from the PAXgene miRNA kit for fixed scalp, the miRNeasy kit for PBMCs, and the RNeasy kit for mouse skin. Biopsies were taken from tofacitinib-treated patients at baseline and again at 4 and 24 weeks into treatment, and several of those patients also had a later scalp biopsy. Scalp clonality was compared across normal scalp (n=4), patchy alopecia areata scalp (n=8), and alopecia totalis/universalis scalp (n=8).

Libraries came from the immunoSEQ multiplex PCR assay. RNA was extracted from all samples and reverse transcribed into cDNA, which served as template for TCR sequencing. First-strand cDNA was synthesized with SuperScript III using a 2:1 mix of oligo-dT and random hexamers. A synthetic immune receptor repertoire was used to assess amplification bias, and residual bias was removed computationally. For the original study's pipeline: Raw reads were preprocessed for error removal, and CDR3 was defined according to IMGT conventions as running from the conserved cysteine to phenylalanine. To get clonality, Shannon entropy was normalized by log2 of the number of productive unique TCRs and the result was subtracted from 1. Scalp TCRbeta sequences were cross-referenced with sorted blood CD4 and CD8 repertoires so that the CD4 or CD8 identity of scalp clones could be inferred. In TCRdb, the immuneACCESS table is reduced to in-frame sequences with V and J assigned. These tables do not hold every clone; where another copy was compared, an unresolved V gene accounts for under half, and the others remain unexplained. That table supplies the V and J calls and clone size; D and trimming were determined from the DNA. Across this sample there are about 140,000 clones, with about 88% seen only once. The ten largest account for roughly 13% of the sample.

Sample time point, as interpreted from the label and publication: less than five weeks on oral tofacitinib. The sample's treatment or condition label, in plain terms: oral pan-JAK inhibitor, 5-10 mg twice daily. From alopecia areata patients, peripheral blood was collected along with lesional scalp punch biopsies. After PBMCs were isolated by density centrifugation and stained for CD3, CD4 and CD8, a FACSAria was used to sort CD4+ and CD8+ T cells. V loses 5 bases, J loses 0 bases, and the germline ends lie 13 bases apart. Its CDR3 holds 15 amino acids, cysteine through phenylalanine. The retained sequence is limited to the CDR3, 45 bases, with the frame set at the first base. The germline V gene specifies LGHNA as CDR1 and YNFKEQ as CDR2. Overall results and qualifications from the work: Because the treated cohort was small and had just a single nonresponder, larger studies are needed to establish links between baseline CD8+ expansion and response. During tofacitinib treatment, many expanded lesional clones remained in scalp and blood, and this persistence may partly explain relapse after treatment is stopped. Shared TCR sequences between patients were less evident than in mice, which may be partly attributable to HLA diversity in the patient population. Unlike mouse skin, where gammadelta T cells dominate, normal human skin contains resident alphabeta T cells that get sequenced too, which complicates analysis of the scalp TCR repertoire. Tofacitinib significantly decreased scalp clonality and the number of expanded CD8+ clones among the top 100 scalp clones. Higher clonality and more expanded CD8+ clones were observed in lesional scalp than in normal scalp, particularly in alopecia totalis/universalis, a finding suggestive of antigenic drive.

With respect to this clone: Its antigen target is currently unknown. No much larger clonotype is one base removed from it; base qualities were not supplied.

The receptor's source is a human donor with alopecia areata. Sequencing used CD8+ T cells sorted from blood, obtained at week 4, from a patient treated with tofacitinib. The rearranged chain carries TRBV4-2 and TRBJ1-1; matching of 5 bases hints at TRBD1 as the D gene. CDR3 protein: CASSETQGLNTEAFF. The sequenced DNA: TGTGCCAGCAGCGAAACGCAGGGCCTGAACACTGAAGCTTTCTTT.